The rows below give T cell receptor beta chains drawn from one sample of a study of OX40 agonist ivuxolimab in advanced cancers. Profiling relied on immunoSEQ multiplex PCR, and the TCRdb table lists in-frame clones only, not all of them. The top ten hold approximately 3% of the sample, which has 55,000 to 60,000 clones, around four fifths seen once. The sequences come from CD4+ or CD8+ T cells sorted from blood, collected in a trial of the OX40 agonist ivuxolimab. The receptors derive from an adult with an advanced solid tumor such as melanoma, head and neck, liver or kidney cancer. CDR3s include the opening cysteine and the closing phenylalanine or tryptophan. The order of the fields is V gene, J gene, CDR3 length, D gene, clone size, CDR3 protein, CDR3 DNA. D genes are given only for firm matches. Clone size is shown for a subset of rows, as once, few, many or a class of expanded clone.

TRBV6-6	TRBJ2-7	15	TRBD2	.	CASSILAGGTYEQYF	TGTGCCAGCAGTATTCTAGCGGGAGGGACCTACGAGCAGTACTTC
TRBV5-1	TRBJ2-3	15	TRBD2	.	CASSLDGRGTDTQYF	TGCGCCAGCAGCTTGGATGGGAGGGGTACAGATACGCAGTATTTT
TRBV7-9	TRBJ2-5	15	.	.	CASSLGGAGQETQYF	TGTGCCAGCAGCTTGGGGGGCGCCGGACAAGAGACCCAGTACTTC
TRBV5-1	TRBJ2-1	16	.	.	CASSLAAGLKYNEQFF	TGCGCCAGCAGCTTGGCCGCGGGACTCAAATACAATGAGCAGTTCTTC
TRBV2	TRBJ1-1	14	TRBD1	.	CASSLGQGSTEAFF	TGTGCCAGCAGTCTAGGACAGGGGAGCACTGAAGCTTTCTTT
TRBV5-4	TRBJ1-2	12	.	once	CASSFEGYGYTF	TGTGCCAGCAGCTTCGAGGGTTATGGCTACACCTTC
TRBV19	TRBJ2-7	11	.	.	CATPGASEQYF	TGTGCCACCCCCGGGGCTAGCGAGCAGTACTTC
TRBV11-2	TRBJ1-2	14	TRBD1	.	CASSFGQGRSGYTF	TGTGCCAGCAGCTTTGGACAGGGAAGAAGTGGCTACACCTTC
TRBV7-2	TRBJ2-3	13	.	.	CASIPPGIDTQYF	TGTGCCAGCATTCCCCCTGGGATTGATACGCAGTATTTT
TRBV6-6	TRBJ2-3	14	.	.	CASSYEVDTDTQYF	TGTGCCAGCAGTTACGAGGTCGACACAGATACGCAGTATTTT
TRBV11-2	TRBJ2-1	14	TRBD1	.	CASSLGTGDVEQFF	TGTGCCAGCAGCTTGGGCACAGGGGATGTGGAGCAGTTCTTC
TRBV6-5	TRBJ1-1	13	.	.	CASTKTGNTEAFF	TGTGCCAGCACCAAGACAGGGAACACTGAAGCTTTCTTT
TRBV5-5	TRBJ2-7	15	.	.	CASSLGGVLSYEQYF	TGTGCCAGCAGCTTGGGAGGGGTCTTGTCCTACGAGCAGTACTTC
TRBV9	TRBJ2-1	14	.	.	CASSGREPYNEQFF	TGTGCCAGCTCGGGACGTGAGCCATACAATGAGCAGTTCTTC
TRBV7-2	TRBJ1-2	15	TRBD1	few	CASDRGGQTNYGYTF	TGTGCCAGCGACCGAGGGGGACAGACTAACTATGGCTACACCTTC
TRBV7-3	TRBJ2-7	15	.	.	CASSPMRTTPHEQYF	TGTGCCAGCAGCCCGATGCGGACTACCCCCCACGAGCAGTACTTC
TRBV30	TRBJ2-2	13	TRBD2	.	CAWKVGGAGELFF	TGTGCCTGGAAGGTCGGGGGGGCCGGGGAGCTGTTTTTT
TRBV11-3	TRBJ2-3	16	TRBD2	.	CASSLELAERTDTQYF	TGTGCCAGCAGCTTAGAACTAGCGGAGCGCACAGATACGCAGTATTTT
TRBV9	TRBJ1-1	13	.	.	CASSGFYNTKAFF	TGTGCCAGCAGCGGATTTTACAACACTAAAGCTTTCTTT
TRBV11-2	TRBJ1-1	13	.	.	CASSLEVNTEAFF	TGTGCCAGCAGCTTAGAGGTGAACACTGAAGCTTTCTTT
TRBV6-8	TRBJ2-3	17	TRBD2	.	CASSYRGLAERGHTQYF	TGTGCTAGCAGTTACAGGGGACTAGCGGAACGGGGTCATACGCAGTATTTT
TRBV27	TRBJ2-1	14	.	.	CASSAGRSYNEQFF	TGTGCCAGCAGTGCCGGGCGCTCCTACAATGAGCAGTTCTTC
TRBV10-3	TRBJ2-3	15	TRBD1	once	CAISETTGDPDTQYF	TGTGCCATCAGTGAGACGACAGGGGATCCAGATACGCAGTATTTT
TRBV5-1	TRBJ2-6	15	.	.	CASSLEASGANVLTF	TGCGCCAGCAGCTTGGAGGCCTCTGGGGCCAACGTCCTGACTTTC
TRBV25-1	TRBJ2-1	18	TRBD1	.	CASSDVTGGSLSYNEQFF	TGTGCCAGCAGTGACGTAACAGGGGGCTCTCTCTCCTACAATGAGCAGTTCTTC
TRBV25-1	TRBJ2-7	13	.	.	CASSGGPPYEQYF	TGTGCCAGCAGTGGGGGACCACCATACGAGCAGTACTTC
TRBV30	TRBJ2-1	17	TRBD2	.	CAWSWGPLAGPYNEQFF	TGTGCCTGGAGTTGGGGCCCACTAGCGGGGCCCTACAATGAGCAGTTCTTC
TRBV6-5	TRBJ2-7	12	.	once	CASSVSSYEQYF	TGTGCCAGCAGTGTCAGCTCCTACGAGCAGTACTTC
TRBV7-2	TRBJ1-5	13	.	.	CASSAHSDQPQHF	TGTGCCAGCAGCGCCCATTCAGATCAGCCCCAGCATTTT
TRBV18	TRBJ1-5	14	TRBD1	.	CASSPGTGDQPQHF	TGTGCCAGCTCACCAGGGACAGGGGACCAGCCCCAGCATTTT
TRBV27	TRBJ1-2	14	TRBD1	.	CASSLTGEGYGYTF	TGTGCCAGCAGTTTAACAGGGGAGGGCTATGGCTACACCTTC
TRBV10-3	TRBJ2-2	14	.	.	CAISHDGNTGELFF	TGTGCCATCAGTCACGACGGGAACACCGGGGAGCTGTTTTTT
TRBV7-3	TRBJ1-3	15	.	.	CASSHRGTSGNTIYF	TGTGCCAGCAGCCATAGGGGGACCTCTGGAAACACCATATATTTT